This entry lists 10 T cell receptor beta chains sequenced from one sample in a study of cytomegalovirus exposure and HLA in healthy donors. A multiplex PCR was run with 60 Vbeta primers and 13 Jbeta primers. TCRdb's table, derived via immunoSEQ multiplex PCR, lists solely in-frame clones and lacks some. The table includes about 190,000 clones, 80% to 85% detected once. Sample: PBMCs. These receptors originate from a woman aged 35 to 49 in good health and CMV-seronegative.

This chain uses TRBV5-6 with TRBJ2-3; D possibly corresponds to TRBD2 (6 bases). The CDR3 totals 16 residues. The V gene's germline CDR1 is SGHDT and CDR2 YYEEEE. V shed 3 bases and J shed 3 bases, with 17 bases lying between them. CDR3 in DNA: TGTGCCAGCAGCTCCACTCGGACGGCGGGGACAGATACGCAGTATTTT. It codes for CASSSTRTAGTDTQYF.

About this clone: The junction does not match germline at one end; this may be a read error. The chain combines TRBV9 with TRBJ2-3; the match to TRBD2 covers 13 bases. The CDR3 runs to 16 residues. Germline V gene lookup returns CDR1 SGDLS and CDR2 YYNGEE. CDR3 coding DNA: TGTGCCAGCAGCTCTAGGACTAGCGGGAGCCAAGATATGCAGTATTTT. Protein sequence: CASSSRTSGSQDMQYF.

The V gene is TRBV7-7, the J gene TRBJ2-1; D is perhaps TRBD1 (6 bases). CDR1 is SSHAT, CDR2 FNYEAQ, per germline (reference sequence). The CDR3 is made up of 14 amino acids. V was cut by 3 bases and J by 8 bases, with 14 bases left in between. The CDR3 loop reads CASSLGAASDEQFF. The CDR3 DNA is TGTGCCAGCAGCTTGGGGGCGGCAAGTGATGAGCAGTTCTTC.

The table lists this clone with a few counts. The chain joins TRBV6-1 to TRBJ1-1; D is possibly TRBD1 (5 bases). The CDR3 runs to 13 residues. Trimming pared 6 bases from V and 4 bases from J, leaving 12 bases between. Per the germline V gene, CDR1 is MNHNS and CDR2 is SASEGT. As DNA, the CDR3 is TGTGCCAGCAGCAAAGAGGGACTCACTGAAGCTTTCTTT. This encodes CASSKEGLTEAFF.

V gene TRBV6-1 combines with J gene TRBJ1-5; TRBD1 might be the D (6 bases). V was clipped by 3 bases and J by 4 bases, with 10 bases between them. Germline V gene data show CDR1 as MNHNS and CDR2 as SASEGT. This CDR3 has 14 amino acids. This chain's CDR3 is CASSDRGWNQPQHF. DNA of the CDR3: TGTGCCAGCAGTGACAGGGGTTGGAATCAGCCCCAGCATTTT.

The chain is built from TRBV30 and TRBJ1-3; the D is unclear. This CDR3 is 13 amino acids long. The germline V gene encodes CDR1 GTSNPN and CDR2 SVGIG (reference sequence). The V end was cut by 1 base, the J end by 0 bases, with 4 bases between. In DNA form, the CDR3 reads TGTGCCTGGAGTGGGAGCTCTGGAAACACCATATATTTT. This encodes CAWSGSSGNTIYF.

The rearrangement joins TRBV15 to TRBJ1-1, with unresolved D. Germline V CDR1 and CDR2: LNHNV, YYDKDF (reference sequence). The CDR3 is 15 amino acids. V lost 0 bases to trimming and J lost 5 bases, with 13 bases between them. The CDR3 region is CATSRDREGSTEAFF. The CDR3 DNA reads TGTGCCACCAGCAGAGATCGGGAAGGCTCAACTGAAGCTTTCTTT.

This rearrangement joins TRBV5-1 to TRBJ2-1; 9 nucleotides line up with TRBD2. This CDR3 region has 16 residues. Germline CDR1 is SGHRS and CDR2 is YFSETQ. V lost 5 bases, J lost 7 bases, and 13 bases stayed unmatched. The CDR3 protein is CASSEDSGGSWNEQFF. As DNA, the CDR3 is TGCGCCAGCAGTGAGGACAGCGGGGGGTCTTGGAATGAGCAGTTCTTC.

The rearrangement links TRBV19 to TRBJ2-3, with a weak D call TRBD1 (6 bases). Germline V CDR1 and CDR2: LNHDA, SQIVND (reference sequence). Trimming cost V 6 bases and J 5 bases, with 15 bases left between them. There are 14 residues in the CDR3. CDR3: CASSQGHAGDTQYF. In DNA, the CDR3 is TGTGCCAGTAGCCAGGGACACGCGGGAGATACGCAGTATTTT.

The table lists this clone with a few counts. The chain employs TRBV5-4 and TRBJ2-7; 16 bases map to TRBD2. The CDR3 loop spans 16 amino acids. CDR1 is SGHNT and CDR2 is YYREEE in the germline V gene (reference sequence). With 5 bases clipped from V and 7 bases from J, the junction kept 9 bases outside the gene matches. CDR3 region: CASSSGTSGRAGEQYF. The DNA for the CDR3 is TGTGCCAGCAGTTCCGGGACTAGCGGGAGGGCGGGAGAGCAGTACTTC.